The rows below give T cell receptor beta chains drawn from one sample of a study of cytomegalovirus exposure and HLA in healthy donors. The data were produced by immunoSEQ multiplex PCR, yet TCRdb's version contains in-frame clones alone and is incomplete. The data hold hundreds of thousands of clones, with under 80% observed a single time. Material for sequencing was PBMCs. The receptors were gathered from a female donor in good health and CMV-seronegative. CDR3s include the opening cysteine and the closing phenylalanine or tryptophan. D genes are given only for firm matches. Some rows have no size entry. The others give once, few or many, or a class for an expanded clone.

D	V	size	J	DNA	CDR3
-	TRBV25-1	few	TRBJ2-7	TGTGCCAGCAGTACCTCGGGAGCCTACGAGCAGTACTTC	CASSTSGAYEQYF
TRBD1	TRBV6-1	-	TRBJ2-1	TGTGCCAGCAGTGAAAGGGGACAGGGAACCTACAATGAGCAGTTCTTC	CASSERGQGTYNEQFF
TRBD2	TRBV5-1	-	TRBJ2-1	TGCGCCAGCAGGTTGAGGCGGGAGGTATCCTACAATGAGCAGTTCTTC	CASRLRREVSYNEQFF
TRBD2	TRBV25-1	few	TRBJ2-1	TGTGCCAGCAGTGAAGCGGGAGGTCTCTACAATGAGCAGTTCTTC	CASSEAGGLYNEQFF
-	TRBV30	-	TRBJ1-5	TGTGCCTGGAGTGTTGGAGGGAACCAGCCCCAGCATTTT	CAWSVGGNQPQHF
-	TRBV9	-	TRBJ2-7	TGTGCCAGCAGCGTAGCTGGTGGGGACTTTTCCTACGAGCAGTACTTC	CASSVAGGDFSYEQYF
-	TRBV28	-	TRBJ2-5	TGTGCCAGCAGACTAAACGCGGGAAGCCAAGAGACCCAGTACTTC	CASRLNAGSQETQYF
TRBD1	TRBV7-8	-	TRBJ1-4	TGTGCCAGCAGCTTAGCGATTATAGGACAGGGACACGAAAAACTGTTTTTT	CASSLAIIGQGHEKLFF
TRBD2	TRBV6-5	-	TRBJ2-5	TGTGCCAGCAGTTACTCGACCGGGGGGACCCAAGAGACCCAGTACTTC	CASSYSTGGTQETQYF
-	TRBV4-2	-	TRBJ2-7	TGTGCCAGCAGCCAAGCATTCAGTATCATCGACGAGCAGTACTTC	CASSQAFSIIDEQYF
-	TRBV6-1	few	TRBJ2-7	TGTGCCAGCAGCAACACAGGGTACGAGCAGTACTTC	CASSNTGYEQYF
-	TRBV27	-	TRBJ1-1	TGTGCCAGCAGTTTATCGAACAGCTGGAACACTGAAGCTTTCTTT	CASSLSNSWNTEAFF
-	TRBV11-3	-	TRBJ2-3	TGTGCCAGCAGCGGGCGGGACGCTGGGACAGATACGCAGTATTTT	CASSGRDAGTDTQYF
-	TRBV5-1	once	TRBJ1-5	TGCGCCAGCAGCTTGGGGCAGGGTAGCAATCAGCCCCAGCATTTT	CASSLGQGSNQPQHF
-	TRBV2	-	TRBJ1-2	TGTGCCAGCAGAGGGGAAGGGCTTTATAACTATGGCTACACCTTC	CASRGEGLYNYGYTF
-	TRBV1	few	TRBJ2-7	TGCACCAGCAGCCGTTTCGGGACTAGCGTAAGCTCCTACGAGCAGTACTTC	CTSSRFGTSVSSYEQYF
TRBD1	TRBV28	-	TRBJ1-6	TGTGCCAGCAGTTTAAGGGGTAGGGGGCGATCACCCCTCCACTTT	CASSLRGRGRSPLHF
TRBD1	TRBV28	-	TRBJ1-4	TGTGCCAGCAGCGCGGGACAGGGGGCGAATGAAAAACTGTTTTTT	CASSAGQGANEKLFF
TRBD1	TRBV10-2	few	TRBJ2-7	TGCGCCAGCGGGACAGGGATATACGAGCAGTACTTC	CASGTGIYEQYF
-	TRBV2	few	TRBJ2-7	TGTGCCAGCAGTGAAGACTCCCATTACGAGCAGTACTTC	CASSEDSHYEQYF
-	TRBV14	few	TRBJ1-1	TGTGCCAGCAGCCAAGATTTAGGGGTGGGCACTGAAGCTTTCTTT	CASSQDLGVGTEAFF
-	TRBV6-1	-	TRBJ1-1	TGTGCCAGCAGCGAAGGGCAGATCAACACTGAAGCTTTCTTT	CASSEGQINTEAFF
TRBD1	TRBV28	-	TRBJ1-4	TGTGCCAGCGGAGGAGGGACAGGGAAAGAAAAACTGTTTTTT	CASGGGTGKEKLFF